This TCR beta chain was identified in a study of blood T cell repertoires in COVID-19. About the study: Samples of COVID-19 (acute and convalescent) were obtained from the United States, Italy and Spain. The cDNA or gDNA used as material had been derived from T cells, B-cell-depleted T cells, or PBMCs.

Followed over time, Seattle patients had been enrolled while infection was active. Original handling: Estimation of nucleated cell counts was performed using reference gene primer amplification. The table came from immunoSEQ multiplex PCR; TCRdb's copy has only in-frame clones and leaves some out. That table supplies the V and J calls and clone size; D and trimming were determined from the DNA. The profile covers 150,000 to 200,000 clones, with 70% to 90% appearing a single time and about 5.6% taken by the ten largest. The CDR3 spans 15 residues. Looked up from germline, CDR1 is SNHLY and CDR2 is FYNNEI. V shed 6 bases and J 4 bases; nucleotides not matched to a gene: 5.

The sequencing sample was made of peripheral blood. The rearrangement joins TRBV2 to TRBJ2-6; TRBD1 matches at 8 bases. This clonotype originated in a woman in her 50s with COVID-19, enrolled during active disease. CDR3 nucleotides: TGTGCCAGCAGGAGGGACAGGCCCGGGGCCAACGTCCTGACTTTC. The encoded protein is CASRRDRPGANVLTF.